The T cell receptor beta chain described here comes from a study of T cell responses to AZD1222 COVID-19 vaccine. Whole-study findings and limits: Increased Spike-specific TCR breadth and depth were observed after two AZD1222 doses.

CDR3 length: 16 amino acids. Between the trimmed V and J ends, which lost 0 bases and 3 bases, there was a span of 14 bases. Germline values: CDR1 SGDLS, CDR2 YYNGEE. On this clone itself: Its antigen is not identified.

Method: immunoSEQ multiplex PCR; TCRdb's copy keeps in-frame clones and lacks some. The profile shows some 88,000 clones, just over 90% of them singletons. The sequence came from an adult who received the AZD1222 COVID-19 vaccine. The chain has TRBV9 and TRBJ2-3, with D perhaps matching TRBD1 (6 bases). The source material was peripheral blood, sampled 28 days after the second AZD1222 dose. The CDR3 here is CASSVAGGHNTDTQYF. The CDR3 DNA reads TGTGCCAGCAGCGTAGCTGGGGGACATAATACAGATACGCAGTATTTT.